Shown below are 26 T cell receptor beta chains from a single sample sequenced in a study of regulatory T cells in long-lasting Graves disease (dated by TCRdb to the early 2020s). Library prep was done by multiplex PCR. The reads were generated on an Illumina HiSeq 4000. CDR3 regions were amplified by Arm-PCR with iRepertoire HTBI primers to construct TCR beta libraries. The public reads were quality trimmed at Q25 with fastp and then assembled into clones with MiXCR by TCRdb, keeping productive beta chains. For every CDR3 protein sequence, its rows merge into one entry that carries the most common genes and DNA. The sample table shows 580,000 or so distinct CDR3 sequences, and approximately 16% are seen once. Around 12% of the sample is held by the ten biggest clonotypes. The time point label on this specimen signifies: newly diagnosed GD, antithyroid drugs for less than 3 months. For both TCR sequencing and RNA sequencing, RNA was extracted from PBMCs in TRIzol.

These data were likewise used in another study, on T cells in Graves' hyperthyroidism and ophthalmopathy.

The sample in question was peripheral blood mononuclear cells (PBMCs), obtained at new diagnosis, from a patient treated with antithyroid drugs. These receptors originate from a man between 18 and 35 years old with Graves disease. Donor details come from another sample of the same person, matched by shared clones.

This clonotype was seen repeatedly, ten times or more. J is TRBJ2-1 and V is TRBV7-9, with 11 bases that match TRBD2. Per germline, CDR1 SEHNR and CDR2 FQNEAQ (reference sequence). The CDR3 runs 15 residues. Germline trimming cut 3 bases from V and 9 bases from J; bases unmatched to any gene: 7. CDR3 coding DNA: TGTGCCAGCAGCTTGAGGCTAGCGGGAGGTGCTGAGCAGTTCTTC. This codes for CASSLRLAGGAEQFF.

The chain links TRBV29-1 to TRBJ2-1, with D tentatively TRBD2 (5 bases). Germline V lookup: CDR1 SQVTM, CDR2 ANQGSEA. With 0 bases removed from V and 10 bases from J, the gap between germline ends came to 16 bases. The CDR3 is 14 amino acids. CDR3: CSVEDRGSTGEQFF. The CDR3 bases are TGCAGCGTTGAAGATAGAGGCAGCACGGGGGAGCAGTTCTTC.

This clonotype was found many times. This sequence joins TRBV28 and TRBJ2-7, with D possibly matching TRBD1 (6 bases). The CDR3 contains 14 residues. Between the trimmed V and J ends, which lost 7 bases and 4 bases, there was a span of 17 bases. CDR1 and CDR2 (germline): MDHEN, SYDVKM. DNA for the CDR3: TGTGCCAGCACCATGACAGGAGAAGGATACGAGCAGTACTTC. Its translation: CASTMTGEGYEQYF.

This clonotype was detected many times. This chain connects TRBV7-8 to TRBJ1-2, with D maybe TRBD1 (5 bases). Germline values: CDR1 SGHVS, CDR2 FQNEAQ. Trimming shortened V by 1 base and J by 4 bases, and 13 bases separated the two germline ends. This CDR3 comprises 15 residues. CDR3 coding DNA: TGTGCCAGCAGCTTAGTCCTCCAGGGCGTCTATGGCTACACCTTC. It specifies CASSLVLQGVYGYTF.

This chain uses TRBV5-1 with TRBJ2-7; D is perhaps TRBD2 (6 bases). Deletions cut 5 bases from V and 2 bases from J, with 17 bases between. This CDR3 contains 15 residues. Germline loops: CDR1 SGHRS, CDR2 YFSETQ. The CDR3: CASRSNVGGPYEQYF. The CDR3 bases are TGCGCCAGCAGGTCGAATGTGGGGGGACCCTACGAGCAGTACTTC.

This sequence joins TRBV19 and TRBJ1-2; tentative D call: TRBD1 (6 bases). Germline loops: CDR1 LNHDA, CDR2 SQIVND (reference sequence). The CDR3 is made up of 13 amino acids. V was shortened by 3 bases and J by 5 bases, with 10 bases between the two germline ends. The CDR3 DNA reads as TGTGCCAGTAGTATGAGAGGGGGTTATGGCTACACCTTC. Translating it yields CASSMRGGYGYTF.

This clonotype appeared a few times. The rearrangement links TRBV4-2 to TRBJ2-7; TRBD2 matches 10 bases. The CDR3 spans 15 residues. The germline V gene has CDR1 LGHNA and CDR2 YNFKEQ. Unmatched junction bases numbered 4, after V lost 2 bases and J lost 3 bases. The CDR3 nucleotides are TGTGCCAGCAGCCAACTAGCGGGAGAGTACTACGAGCAGTACTTC. It specifies CASSQLAGEYYEQYF.

This clonotype has more than one count but fewer than ten. V is TRBV5-1 and J is TRBJ2-3; TRBD1 is a possible D gene (5 bases). The J call is in doubt because the DNA end fits TRBJ2-7 better. Looked up from germline, CDR1 is SGHRS and CDR2 is YFSETQ. This CDR3 has 15 residues. The CDR3: CASRLAQDSPYEQYF. CDR3 bases: TGCGCCAGCAGACTCGCACAGGATTCTCCCTACGAGCAGTACTTC.

In this sample, this clonotype turned up many times. The rearrangement links TRBV11-2 to TRBJ2-1, with TRBD1 identical over 7 bases. Germline CDR1 is SGHAT and CDR2 is FQNNGV. J was trimmed by 7 bases and V by 8 bases; bases with no gene match: 11. The CDR3 has 14 residues. CDR3 nucleotides: TGTGCCAGCGCCACAGGGACAGCGGTAAATGAGCAGTTCTTC. Amino acids: CASATGTAVNEQFF. Filled out from reference TRBV11-2 and TRBJ2-1, the complete variable domain reads EAGVAQSPRYKIIEKRQSVAFWCNPISGHATLYWYQQILGQGPKLLIQFQNNGVVDDSQLPKDRFSAERLKGVDSTLKIQPAKLEDSAVYLCASATGTAVNEQFFGPGTRLTVL.

This clonotype was seen at least ten times. The chain uses TRBV20-1 and TRBJ2-3, with D perhaps TRBD2 (6 bases). The CDR3 extends over 13 amino acids. Per germline, CDR1 DFQATT and CDR2 SNEGSKA (reference sequence). Between the trimmed V and J ends, which lost 6 bases and 2 bases, there was a span of 12 bases. CDR3: CSAEEGNTDTQYF. CDR3 coding DNA: TGCAGTGCCGAGGAGGGAAACACAGATACGCAGTATTTT.

V usage is TRBV27 and J usage is TRBJ1-2, with unresolved D. The CDR3 is made up of 16 amino acids. The V and J ends lost 0 bases and 0 bases respectively, with 11 bases between them. Germline V gene data show CDR1 as MNHEY and CDR2 as SMNVEV (reference sequence). CDR3 coding DNA: TGTGCCAGCAGTTTATCGCCATCCGGATCTAACTATGGCTACACCTTC. Its protein product is CASSLSPSGSNYGYTF.

V usage is TRBV19 and J usage is TRBJ2-1, with D possibly TRBD2 on 5 matching bases. The CDR3 has 14 residues. Germline CDR1 reads LNHDA; CDR2 reads SQIVND (reference sequence). V shed 6 bases and J shed 4 bases, with 13 bases lying between them. Written as DNA, the CDR3 is TGTGCCAGTAGGCTCGAAAGCGGTTACAATGAGCAGTTCTTC. It specifies CASRLESGYNEQFF.

At least ten counts were recorded for this clonotype. This sequence joins TRBV12-3 or TRBV12-4 and TRBJ2-7; D remains ambiguous. Trimming pared 5 bases from V and 2 bases from J, leaving 10 bases between. The CDR3 has 13 amino acids. CDR3 DNA: TGTGCCAGCAGTCACCATACTACCTACGAGCAGTACTTC. It codes for CASSHHTTYEQYF.

V gene TRBV5-1 combines with J gene TRBJ1-5; unclear D gene. The ends were cut back, 8 bases at V and 14 bases at J, with 14 bases in the middle. Germline CDR1 is SGHRS and CDR2 is YFSETQ. The CDR3 spans 10 residues. The CDR3 bases are TGCGCCAGGCATGCAGGTGGGGAGCATTTT. Protein product: CARHAGGEHF.

This clonotype was recorded at least ten times. The J gene is TRBJ2-3, the V gene TRBV5-5, with a possible D match to TRBD2 (6 bases). V was cut by 0 bases and J by 4 bases, with 15 bases left in between. The CDR3 runs 16 residues. Germline-derived CDR1 and CDR2 are SGHKS and YYEKEE (reference sequence). The CDR3, as DNA: TGTGCCAGCAGCTTGGGACCCCGAGGAGGGTCAGATACGCAGTATTTT. This encodes CASSLGPRGGSDTQYF.

This clonotype was detected ten times or more. The V call is TRBV11-2, the J call TRBJ2-7, with D hard to call. Trimming removed 6 bases from V and 2 bases from J, with 8 bases in between. Germline V gene data show CDR1 as SGHAT and CDR2 as FQNNGV. The CDR3 extends over 12 amino acids. The CDR3 here is CASSQLAYEQYF. The CDR3 DNA reads TGTGCCAGCAGTCAATTAGCCTACGAGCAGTACTTC.

This clonotype was found a few times. The chain joins TRBV28 to TRBJ1-4, with 7 positions matching TRBD1. Looked up from germline, CDR1 is MDHEN and CDR2 is SYDVKM. V lost 7 bases and J lost 11; bases outside the gene matches: 4. The CDR3 runs 11 residues. The CDR3 protein is CASNRGEKLFF. For the CDR3, the DNA is TGTGCCAGCAACAGGGGAGAGAAACTGTTTTTT. Based on the CDR3 plus reference TRBV28 and TRBJ1-4, the full variable domain is DVKVTQSSRYLVKRTGEKVFLECVQDMDHENMFWYRQDPGLGLRLIYFSYDVKMKEKGDIPEGYSVSREKKERFSLILESASTNQTSMYLCASNRGEKLFFGSGTQLSVL.

This clonotype was detected ten times or more. This CDR3 is CASSLAGREYQETQYF. CDR3 sequence (DNA): TGTGCCAGCAGCTTAGCGGGGCGGGAGTACCAAGAGACCCAGTACTTC. The chain combines TRBV11-2 with TRBJ2-5; 7 nucleotides line up with TRBD2. The CDR3 extends over 16 amino acids. The germline gives CDR1 SGHAT, CDR2 FQNNGV. V trimming: 1 base; J trimming: 0 bases; junction bases outside the gene matches: 5.

The chain is built from TRBV7-9 and TRBJ1-5; tentatively, D is TRBD1 (5 bases). The CDR3 is made up of 15 amino acids. Germline CDR1 SEHNR, CDR2 FQNEAQ (reference sequence). Trimming shortened V by 1 base and J by 5 bases, and 12 bases separated the two germline ends. The CDR3 DNA reads as TGTGCCAGCAGCTTAGGTCGGGGGGGGTATCAGCCCCAGCATTTT. Translation gives CASSLGRGGYQPQHF. Full variable domain (remainder filled in from reference TRBV7-9 and TRBJ1-5): DTGVSQNPRHKITKRGQNVTFRCDPISEHNRLYWYRQTLGQGPEFLTYFQNEAQLEKSRLLSDRFSAERPKGSFSTLEIQRTEQGDSAMYLCASSLGRGGYQPQHFGDGTRLSIL.

At least ten counts were recorded for this clonotype. This sequence joins TRBV20-1 and TRBJ2-3; D perhaps matches TRBD1 (5 bases). V was shortened by 6 bases and J by 4 bases, with 14 bases between the two germline ends. The CDR3 runs 13 residues. CDR1 is DFQATT, CDR2 SNEGSKA, per germline (reference sequence). This CDR3 is CSAAAQVPDTQYF. CDR3 DNA: TGCAGTGCAGCAGCACAGGTTCCAGATACGCAGTATTTT.

This clonotype was seen only a few times. The chain couples TRBV5-4 to TRBJ1-1; TRBD1 agrees at 10 bases. Trimming cost V 0 bases and J 4 bases; bases outside gene matches: 6. CDR3 length: 16 residues. Germline V gene sequence: CDR1 SGHNT, CDR2 YYREEE (reference sequence). CDR3 bases: TGTGCCAGCAGCTTGGGGGGTGGGACAGGGGCCACTGAAGCTTTCTTT. Its protein product is CASSLGGGTGATEAFF.

This clonotype was observed a handful of times. This CDR3 is CASSTLNEQFF. The CDR3 DNA reads TGTGCCAGCAGTACCCTCAATGAGCAGTTCTTC. The chain combines TRBV6-1 with TRBJ2-1; D is undetermined. Germline V gene data show CDR1 as MNHNS and CDR2 as SASEGT. Deletions cut 5 bases from V and 6 bases from J, with 5 bases between. CDR3 length: 11 amino acids.

Remarks on this clonotype: One end of the junction fails to match germline, which may point to a read error. V and J are TRBV6-2 or TRBV6-3 and TRBJ2-4; 9 bases are shared with TRBD1. The germline V gene has CDR1 MNHEY and CDR2 SVGEGT. The CDR3 sequence is 16 residues long. CDR3 amino acids: CASSHSPGQGFHIQYF. The CDR3 region has the DNA TGTGCCAGCAGTCACTCACCGGGACAGGGTTTTCACATTCAGTACTTC.

This clonotype has ten or more counts. The gene calls are TRBV11-1 and TRBJ2-1; 13 positions agree with TRBD2. Germline V gene sequence: CDR1 SGHAT, CDR2 FQDESV (reference sequence). Trimming removed 2 bases from V and 7 bases from J; junction bases left unmatched: 8. CDR3 size: 17 residues. The chain's CDR3 is CASSLTLLAGGVNEQFF. For the CDR3, the DNA is TGTGCCAGCAGCTTAACATTACTAGCGGGAGGGGTAAATGAGCAGTTCTTC.

The chain uses TRBV20-1 and TRBJ1-5; 7 bases are shared with TRBD1. V lost 0 bases, J lost 2 bases, and 10 bases stayed unmatched. This CDR3 has 17 amino acids. Germline CDR1 reads DFQATT; CDR2 reads SNEGSKA (reference sequence). The CDR3 coding sequence is TGCAGTGCTAGAGACTTTAACAGGGGACGCGGCAATCAGCCCCAGCATTTT. It specifies CSARDFNRGRGNQPQHF.

This clonotype was counted only a few times. The chain joins TRBV27 to TRBJ1-6; 7 bases map to TRBD1. The CDR3 has 16 amino acids. The J segment lost 4 bases and the V segment lost 6 bases, leaving 9 bases of the junction unmatched. Germline V CDR1 and CDR2: MNHEY, SMNVEV (reference sequence). CDR3 nucleotide sequence: TGTGCCAGCAGGCCGACAGGGAATAGTTATAATTCACCCCTCCACTTT. Amino acid sequence: CASRPTGNSYNSPLHF.